This entry features one T cell receptor beta chain sequence. Original data processing: Without quality scores, immunoSEQ junctional reads could not be filtered like full-length reads. Using immunoSEQ multiplex PCR, the repertoire was profiled, and TCRdb retains in-frame clones only, with some absent. The DNA gave D and trimming, while V, J and clone size come from that table. The table records 330,000 or so clones, less than 75% of them present only once. These data belong to a study of shared clonotypes between healthy human individuals. The CDR3 is 16 residues long. V lost 4 bases, J lost 7 bases, and 13 bases stayed unmatched. Per the germline V gene, CDR1 is SGHKS and CDR2 is YYEKEE (reference sequence). The split of CD4+ cells yielded CD45RA+ naive and CD45RA-negative memory subsets.

The sequenced material came from memory CD4+ T cells sorted from blood. Sample subset: CD45RA-negative fraction. The chain employs TRBV5-5 and TRBJ1-4; 7 positions agree with TRBD1. This sequence originates from a man aged 30 to 45 in good health. CDR3 loop: CASSRAIGGVAEKLFF. The DNA for the CDR3 is TGTGCCAGCAGCCGCGCCATAGGGGGCGTTGCTGAAAAACTGTTTTTT. The variable domain in full, with the rest retrieved from reference TRBV5-5 and TRBJ1-4, is DAGVTQSPTHLIKTRGQQVTLRCSPISGHKSVSWYQQVLGQGPQFIFQYYEKEERGRGNFPDRFSARQFPNYSSELNVNALLLGDSALYLCASSRAIGGVAEKLFFGSGTQLSVL.